This T cell receptor (beta chain) appears in the sequencing data of a study of identical twins listed by TCRdb under 2016. Study-wide context: To test whether fetal clonotypes persist, this study deep-sequenced TCR alpha and beta repertoires from monozygotic twins, from unrelated adults of various ages, and from cord blood. To rule out contamination, replicate twin experiments were performed at different times with different library preparation protocols. What the authors observed across the whole study: Excess twin sharing in beta out-of-frame sequences was weaker because fewer shared sequences lowered the signal-to-noise ratio. Because the same donors could not be followed over many years, conclusions were based on cross-sectional statistical analysis. In monozygotic twins, out-of-frame TCR alpha sharing was systematically underestimated by recombination models, although the models agreed with sharing between unrelated individuals. Invariant T cells such as MAIT and iNKT could partly confound zero-insertion analyses, though diverse VJ usage argued against this for most clonotypes. Abundant cord blood beta clonotypes carried fewer insertions; young adult naive repertoires showed a weaker similar trend, while memory repertoires showed none. Compared with coincidental sharing between unrelated individuals, an excess of low generation-probability sequences was observed among out-of-frame TCR alpha sequences shared between twins.

This clonotype was recorded a few times. Its antigen is unknown. Base qualities are not recorded, but no much larger clone differs from it by a single base. Every donor in the study was a healthy Caucasian. Three pairs of female monozygotic twins, all aged about 18 to 30 years, were included in the twin cohort. Peripheral blood mononuclear cells were used as the source from which RNA for TCR libraries was isolated. Libraries came from 5' RACE. The instrument was an Illumina HiSeq 2000. Template switching introduced a universal primer binding site; the final cDNA contained a unique molecular identifier, enabling accurate counting of TCR cDNA molecules. First-strand cDNA for TCR alpha and beta chains was synthesized from specific primers in the conserved constant-segment region. Each cDNA library was double barcoded, with a SMART-Mk sample barcode plus Illumina barcodes, to control for contamination. TruSeq adapter sequences, together with Illumina sample barcodes, were added in two successive PCR steps. The Illumina HiSeq platform was used with custom primers to sequence TCR alpha and beta cDNA libraries. The published analysis was carried out like this. MiGEC processed the raw reads to extract unique molecular identifiers, while MiXCR was used to determine the CDR3 positions. Recombination models were inferred per individual with the repgenHMM and IGoR tools using an EM algorithm. The analysis of shared clonotypes was done with the tcR package in R, with sharing normalized by the product of cloneset sizes. To study raw recombination without the effects of thymic and clonal selection, out-of-frame nonproductive sequences were analyzed. Through fastp at Q25 and MiXCR, TCRdb rebuilt clones from the public reads, retaining in-frame beta chains. Rows with a matching CDR3 protein are joined into one entry that keeps the most common DNA and genes. The V and J calls here are based on TCRdb, not the publication. The sample yields about 900,000 distinct CDR3 sequences; approximately 13% were counted once. The ten largest clonotypes hold about 1.5% of the sample.

These same data were also listed under a study on yellow fever vaccine responses in identical twins. The second paper further reports: The authors reported that the T cell response to vaccination in identical twins appeared partly convergent and partly personalized. In identical twins, the study followed T cell clones that responded to the vaccine with precision.

This clonotype was obtained from a young woman in good health. Sequenced sample: PBMCs.

The CDR3 protein sequence reads: CASSLGQTSYPFF. The DNA reads TGTGCCAGCAGCTTAGGTCAGACTAGTTATCCGTTCTTC. The rearranged chain carries TRBV7-6 and TRBJ2-1; TRBD2 could be the D gene, as 6 bases match. The CDR3 sequence holds 13 residues, the cysteine and phenylalanine included. CDR3 DNA only is kept here, 39 bases in frame from base 1. The germline V gene yields SGHVS for CDR1 and FNYEAQ for CDR2. V and J are truncated by 1 base and 15 bases respectively, leaving an intervening sequence of 16 bases.